This T cell receptor beta chain was captured in a study of T cells in Graves' hyperthyroidism and ophthalmopathy (dated by TCRdb to between 2018 and 2021). Background on the whole study: A discovery cohort of about 100 patients, about 44 with Graves' ophthalmopathy and roughly 59 with stable Graves' hyperthyroidism, was used to find distinguishing TCR V-J signatures. Prospective prediction of ophthalmopathy was tested in an independent validation cohort of under 20 hyperthyroidism patients and some 17 patients who later progressed to ophthalmopathy. For training and testing, the 100 or so patients in the discovery cohort were randomly divided in a 7:3 ratio. In addition, the study compared T-cell repertoires in thyroid tissue and in blood from six Graves' hyperthyroidism patients. Once sampling was done, hyperthyroidism patients were given methimazole at a starting dose of 30 mg daily, whereas ophthalmopathy patients were given high-dose intravenous methylprednisolone. The paper describes TCR Vbeta CDR3 sequencing of 135 peripheral blood samples, made up of approximately 40 ophthalmopathy patients, around 78 hyperthyroidism patients and 17 progressor patients. Study-wide conclusions, independent of this receptor: During validation, the model predicted progression to ophthalmopathy a median of around 6 months ahead of onset, with around 71% sensitivity and almost 75% specificity. Blood samples also contained most of the expanded thyroid clonotypes (frequency above 0.001), which suggests that blood repertoires may reflect thyroid immune responses. Ophthalmopathy was separated from stable hyperthyroidism by a 13 V-J signature model, with about 88% sensitivity and approximately 81% specificity obtained in cross-validation and 80%/75% obtained in testing. Sample size was not statistically predetermined, and blinding of investigators to group allocation was not performed.

Graves' hyperthyroidism was defined as stable when no progression to ophthalmopathy occurred over 18 months of follow-up. Hyperthyroidism patients were newly diagnosed, had a disease duration of under 2 months, and were aged 18 to 65 years. The study excluded patients with uncontrolled infections, other autoimmune diseases, pregnancy or lactation. Diagnoses relied on clinical symptoms, serum thyroxine and TRAb, thyroid ultrasound and orbital computed tomography. Trizol reagent was used to extract total RNA, and RNA quality was then checked on an Agilent 2100 Bioanalyzer. TCR beta CDR3 regions were amplified from RNA transcripts. The TCR CDR3 was subjected to a first round of RT-PCR using the HTBI primer set and the Qiagen OneStep RT-PCR kit. The libraries were constructed in a second round of multiplex PCR and then size-selected and purified. The libraries were sequenced on an Illumina HiSeq2000 using paired-end 100 bp reads. Per the authors' processing: SOAPnuke was used to process the raw data, removing reads that contained adapters or uncalled bases, had a mean Phred below 15, or lacked an exact match to the constant primer or identifier. High-quality paired reads were merged using COPE v1.2.5, and each unique nucleotide sequence was defined as a clonotype. Clonotypes were aligned to IMGT TRBV, TRBD and TRBJ reference segments using MiTCR v1.1. Analysis was restricted to V-J combinations with a frequency above 0.0001, which covered roughly 99% of repertoires. The TCS score was defined as F50 (clonal expansion) divided by E x V (chaos), with BLOSUM62-based TCRdist calculated between CDR3 peptides within each V-J. Welch's t-statistics and random forest reduced several hundred V-J features to about 12, which were used in a naive Bayes classifier (R e1071). The similarity between thyroid and blood repertoires was quantified using the Morisita-Horn index. Through fastp at Q25 and MiXCR, TCRdb rebuilt clones from the public reads, retaining in-frame beta chains. Duplicate CDR3 protein sequences are folded into a single record with the most common DNA and genes. TCRdb's processing, not the authors' own work, is the source of the V and J calls. Across this sample there are approximately 98,000 distinct CDR3 sequences, with 35% to 50% seen only once. The ten largest clones capture 10% of the sample.

Turning to this clonotype: Its antigen is still unknown. No per-base quality is available; no much larger clone lies one base away.

Sequenced sample: peripheral blood or thyroid tissue (not recorded which). This receptor was identified in a woman in her 30s with Graves' hyperthyroidism.

The CDR3 sequence is CATSGPRTGGETQYF. The nucleotide sequence reads as follows: TGTGCCACCAGTGGCCCCAGGACAGGGGGGGAGACCCAGTACTTC. The rearrangement joined TRBV24-1 to TRBJ2-5, with 10 bases aligning to TRBD1. The CDR3 runs 15 amino acids, cysteine and phenylalanine included. The retained sequence is limited to the CDR3, 45 bases, with the frame set at the first base. Based on the germline V gene, the CDR1 and CDR2 sequences are KGHDR and SFDVKD. Unmatched junction bases come to 7, with V trimmed by 5 bases and J by 5 bases.